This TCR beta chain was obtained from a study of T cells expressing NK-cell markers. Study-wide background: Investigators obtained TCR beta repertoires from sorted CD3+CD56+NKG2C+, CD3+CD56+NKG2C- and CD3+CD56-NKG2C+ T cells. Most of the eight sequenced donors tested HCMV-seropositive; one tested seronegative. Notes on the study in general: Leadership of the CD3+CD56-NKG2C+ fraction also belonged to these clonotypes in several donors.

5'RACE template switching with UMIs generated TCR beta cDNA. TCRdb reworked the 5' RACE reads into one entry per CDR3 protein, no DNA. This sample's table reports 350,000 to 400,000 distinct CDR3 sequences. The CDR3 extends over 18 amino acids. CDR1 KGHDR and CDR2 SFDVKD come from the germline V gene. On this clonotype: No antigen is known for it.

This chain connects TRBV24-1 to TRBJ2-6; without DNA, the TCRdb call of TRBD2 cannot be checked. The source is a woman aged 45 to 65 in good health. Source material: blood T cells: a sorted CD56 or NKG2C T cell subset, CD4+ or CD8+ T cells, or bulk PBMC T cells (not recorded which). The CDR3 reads CATSDSLGDLSGANVLTF.